This T cell receptor (beta chain) was observed in a study of cytomegalovirus exposure and HLA in healthy donors. Study-wide results and caveats: Researchers catalogued some 160 TCR beta chains as cytomegalovirus-associated.

A remark on this clone: Its antigen is not known.

Sequencing was performed with immunoSEQ multiplex PCR; in TCRdb, only in-frame clones are kept and a portion is missing. The sample lists about 64,000 clones; 75% to 90% were seen once. The sequenced sample consisted of PBMCs. The clonotype comes from a woman between 18 and 30 years old in good health and CMV-seronegative.

DNA of the CDR3: TGCGCCAGCAGCTTGGCAACTTCGACCGGGGAGCTGTTTTTT. This encodes CASSLATSTGELFF. J is TRBJ2-2 and V is TRBV5-1; D uncertain. Between the trimmed V and J ends, which lost 0 bases and 5 bases, there was a span of 8 bases. The V gene's germline CDR1 is SGHRS and CDR2 YFSETQ. The CDR3 is 14 residues long.